A single sample is the source of the 10 T cell receptor beta chains below, sequenced in a study of CD8+ T cells in alopecia areata. Sequencing used cDNA as its template, made by extracting RNA and reverse transcribing it. Clones were sequenced by immunoSEQ multiplex PCR, and TCRdb holds only the in-frame ones, with some missing. The sample has roughly 150,000 clones; under 60% are singletons. The starting material was CD8+ T cells sorted from blood, obtained at week 0. Receptors originate from a human donor with alopecia areata.

This clone was seen more than once but under ten times. The chain links TRBV4-3 to TRBJ2-1; D remains unclear. The CDR3 consists of 18 residues. Trimming left V 0 bases short and J 8 bases short, with 23 bases between. Per the germline V gene, CDR1 is LGHNA and CDR2 is YSLEER. CDR3 nucleotides: TGCGCCAGCAGCCAAGATCCGAGCTTAGGGCCACTTGGGGATGAGCAGTTCTTC. It encodes CASSQDPSLGPLGDEQFF.

The CDR3 protein is CASSQEWTGSYGYTF. CDR3 DNA: TGCGCCAGCAGCCAAGAGTGGACAGGGAGCTATGGCTACACCTTC. The V call is TRBV4-3, the J call TRBJ1-2; 8 nucleotides align to TRBD1. CDR1 LGHNA and CDR2 YSLEER come from the germline V gene. Trimming removed 0 bases from V and 4 bases from J; junction bases left unmatched: 4. The CDR3 has 15 residues.

The genes are TRBV19 and TRBJ1-1, with no clear D. V lost 4 bases and J lost 0, with 12 bases in between. This CDR3 is 15 amino acids long. The germline V gene encodes CDR1 LNHDA and CDR2 SQIVND (reference sequence). The CDR3 DNA is TGTGCCAGTAGTAGCCCAGATCACATGAACACTGAAGCTTTCTTT. Amino acid sequence: CASSSPDHMNTEAFF.

The chain combines TRBV7-9 with TRBJ2-1; D is ambiguous. Germline lookup yields CDR1 SEHNR and CDR2 FQNEAQ (reference sequence). The CDR3 is 13 amino acids. V shed 0 bases and J shed 6 bases, with 6 bases lying between them. The CDR3 region has the DNA TGTGCCAGCAGCTTAGCGCTAGGCAATGAGCAGTTCTTC. Its translation: CASSLALGNEQFF.

This chain joins TRBV29-1 and TRBJ2-6; possibly TRBD1 for D (5 bases). The V end lost 6 bases, the J end lost 8 bases, and 11 bases lay between the germline ends. The CDR3 runs to 12 residues. Germline V CDR1 and CDR2: SQVTM, ANQGSEA. In nucleotides, the CDR3 is TGCAGCGTGTTAGACAGTCCCAACGTCCTGACTTTC. Amino acids: CSVLDSPNVLTF.

V gene TRBV6-5 combines with J gene TRBJ2-7; 9 nucleotides align to TRBD1. The CDR3 spans 15 residues. Trimming removed 5 bases from V and 7 bases from J; junction bases left unmatched: 12. Germline CDR1 is MNHEY and CDR2 is SVGAGI. CDR3 residues: CASSPGGAGTGEQYF. Here the CDR3 DNA reads TGTGCCAGCAGTCCTGGGGGGGCAGGGACAGGGGAGCAGTACTTC.

Notes on this clone: A junction end diverges from the germline sequence, so it may reflect a read error. J is TRBJ2-3 and V is TRBV6-5; no clear D gene. In germline, CDR1 is MNHEY, CDR2 SVGAGI. The length of the CDR3 is 13 residues. The CDR3 coding sequence is TGTGCCAGCAGTTACGGGCGCACGGATACGCAGTATTTT. The encoded protein is CASSYGRTDTQYF.

Comment on this clone: One end of the junction fails to match germline, which may point to a read error. The gene calls are TRBV13 and TRBJ1-2, with D perhaps TRBD1 (5 bases). From germline, CDR1 is PRHDT and CDR2 FYEKMQ (reference sequence). The CDR3 consists of 14 residues. The CDR3 bases are TGTGCCACCAGCCCCGACGGGACCTATGGCGACTACACCTTC. Amino acid sequence: CATSPDGTYGDYTF.

As regards this clone: Other DNA sequences within the sample encode an identical CDR3. This rearrangement joins TRBV29-1 to TRBJ1-2; unclear D gene. V dropped 4 bases and J dropped 4 bases, with 10 bases sitting between them. Per the germline V gene, CDR1 is SQVTM and CDR2 is ANQGSEA. This CDR3 spans 12 amino acids. CDR3 amino acids: CSVVGRSYGYTF. The CDR3 DNA reads TGCAGCGTTGTGGGCAGGTCCTATGGCTACACCTTC.

The rearrangement joins TRBV27 to TRBJ1-1, with TRBD1 identical over 7 bases. This CDR3 spans 13 amino acids. Germline assignment: CDR1 MNHEY and CDR2 SMNVEV (reference sequence). The junction had 3 bases not matched to a gene; V was cut back by 2 bases and J by 6 bases. CDR3 coding DNA: TGTGCCAGCAGTTTAGGGACAGTCTCTGAAGCTTTCTTT. It is translated as CASSLGTVSEAFF.